This T cell receptor (beta chain) was recovered during a study of identifying expanded T cells in peripheral blood. Germline loops: CDR1 MNHEY, CDR2 SMNVEV (reference sequence). Trimming removed 8 bases from V and 1 base from J, with 12 bases in between. CDR3 size: 13 residues. Findings and limits, study-wide: Differentially abundant clones: about 1.3 between replicates, roughly 16 at about 13 days, 19 to 20 at four. Across healthy donors, higher total template counts meant significantly greater roughly 2-week count variance.

The method was immunoSEQ multiplex PCR; TCRdb's version includes in-frame clones alone and lacks a portion of them. The profile shows 84,000 or so clones, around nine tenths of them singletons. Note on this clone: Its antigen is still unknown.

The sample was blood. The V gene is TRBV27, the J gene TRBJ2-7; no clear D. This receptor was identified in a person aged 18 to 70 in good health. CDR3 sequence: CASSPWGSYEQYF. The CDR3, as DNA: TGTGCCAGCTCACCGTGGGGATCCTACGAGCAGTACTTC.